This TCR beta chain is from a study of metastatic and nonmetastatic thyroid tumors. Looking at the study overall: Patients with malignant and benign thyroid disease provided blood and tumor or nodule tissue, whose repertoires were compared. Regarding the study as a whole: Reported TCR beta diversity, measured in blood and tumor, was significantly higher for malignant thyroid tumors than for benign nodules.

On this clone itself: No antigen is known for it.

Thyroid surgery took place with no prior treatment in any patient. Original handling: CDR3 was compared across clinicopathological groups, and the resulting differences were used to build a distant-metastasis classifier for papillary thyroid cancer. TCRdb re-analyzed the PCR reads using MiXCR. TCRdb assigned the V and J calls; the authors' analysis was not used. The sample includes 70,000 or so clones, 12% to 15% of them seen just once. This CDR3 has 15 residues. Germline V gene data show CDR1 as SGHRS and CDR2 as YFSETQ. Trimming took 0 bases from V and 8 from J, leaving 17 bases between them. The clonotype comes from a male donor with papillary thyroid cancer or a benign thyroid nodule (not recorded which). Some clones in this sample may be carry-over from other donors' samples. Sequenced: blood. The chain carries TRBV5-1 and TRBJ1-2, with D maybe TRBD1 (5 bases). The CDR3 here is CASSLEGGEISGYTF. The CDR3 nucleotides are TGCGCCAGCAGCTTGGAGGGAGGGGAGATAAGCGGCTACACCTTC.